The sequence of this T cell receptor beta chain was determined in a study of human T cells and chemical hapten exposure. At the level of the study: Epicutaneous patch tests delivered 0.01% DPC to the upper back, with evaluation at 6 days.

This clonotype was detected a few times. The antigen is unknown. Study-wide points: High-frequency TCRs, those above 1 in 1000, stayed the same after DPC sensitization.

TCRdb used MiXCR to reprocess the RACE reads, holding one entry per CDR3 protein. The sample holds tens of thousands of distinct CDR3 sequences, approximately 7.6% seen once. Time point specified: pre-sensitization, week 0. The treatment here: therapeutic diphenylcyclopropenone sensitization with weekly scalp DPC. Every donor had alopecia and was 18 to 70 years old; all were suitable for DPC. The source material was whole blood, sampled in connection with sensitization to the hapten diphenylcyclopropenone (DPC). The TCR was taken from a woman between 50 and 59 years old with alopecia areata. Some clones in this sample may be carry-over from other donors' samples.

CDR3 in amino acids: CASSYAGTGSETQYF. The CDR3 bases are TGTGCCAGCAGTTATGCCGGGACAGGGTCCGAGACCCAGTACTTC. The chain is built from TRBV28 and TRBJ2-5; 9 nucleotides match TRBD1. CDR1 is MDHEN, CDR2 SYDVKM, per germline. J lost 5 bases, V lost 4 bases, and 8 bases had no gene match. This CDR3 comprises 15 residues.